Listed below are T cell receptor beta chains from one sample, sequenced in a study of T-cell reconstitution after alpha-beta-depleted transplantation in children. TCRdb ran MiXCR on the PCR reads and lists one entry per CDR3 protein. The sample includes almost 250,000 distinct CDR3 sequences, about 25% of them seen just once. Here the sequenced sample was PBMCs, taken before TCRalphabeta/CD19-depleted stem cell transplant. Source of these receptors: a girl aged 2-10 years with Fanconi anemia, due to receive a stem cell transplant. Both conserved end residues are part of each CDR3.

j_call v_call cdr3_aa
TRBJ1-2 TRBV29-1 CSVDVGINYGYTF
TRBJ2-2 TRBV10-3 CAISESTLWDTGELFF
TRBJ2-5 TRBV20-1 CSATRLQETQYF
TRBJ1-2 TRBV30 CAWSVTAYGYTF
TRBJ2-2 TRBV7-3 CASSAHTANTGELFF
TRBJ2-1 TRBV20-1 CSATPSGRVWQFF
TRBJ2-7 TRBV28 CASREQGGEQYF
TRBJ1-6 TRBV12-3/TRBV12-4 CASSFFLGASGSPLHF
TRBJ2-5 TRBV5-1 CASSVYQETQYF
TRBJ2-1 TRBV29-1 CSVGQGLNEQFF
TRBJ2-7 TRBV12-5 CASGLPHLPPGQDYEQYF